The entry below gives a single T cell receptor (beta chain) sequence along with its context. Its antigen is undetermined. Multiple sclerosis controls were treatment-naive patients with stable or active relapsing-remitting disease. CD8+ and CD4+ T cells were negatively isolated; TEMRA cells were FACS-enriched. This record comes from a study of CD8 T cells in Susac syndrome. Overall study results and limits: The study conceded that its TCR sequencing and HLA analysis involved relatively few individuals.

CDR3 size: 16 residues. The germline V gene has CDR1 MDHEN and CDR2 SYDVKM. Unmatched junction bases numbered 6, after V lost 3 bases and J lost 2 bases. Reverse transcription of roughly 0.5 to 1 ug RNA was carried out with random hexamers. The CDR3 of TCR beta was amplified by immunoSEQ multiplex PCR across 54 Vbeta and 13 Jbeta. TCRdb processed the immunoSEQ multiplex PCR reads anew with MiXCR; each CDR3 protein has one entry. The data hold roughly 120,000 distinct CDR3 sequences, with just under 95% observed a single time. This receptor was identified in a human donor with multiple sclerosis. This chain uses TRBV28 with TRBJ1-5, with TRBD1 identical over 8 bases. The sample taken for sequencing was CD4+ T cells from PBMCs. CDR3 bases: TGTGCCAGCAGTTTGATCGCGGGACAGGGCAATCAGCCCCAGCATTTT. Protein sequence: CASSLIAGQGNQPQHF.